The 23 T cell receptor beta chains below come from one sample, sequenced in a study of early stage breast cancer tumors. Method: immunoSEQ multiplex PCR; TCRdb's copy keeps in-frame clones and lacks some. The table has around 60,000 clones, about 74% seen once. Material for sequencing was blood. The origin of the receptors is a person aged 25 to 39 with breast cancer.

J is TRBJ2-7 and V is TRBV11-3; 8 bases line up with TRBD1. Per the germline V gene, CDR1 is SGHNT and CDR2 is YENEEA. The CDR3 totals 15 residues. Trimming at V came to 5 bases and at J to 2 bases, leaving 8 bases not matched to a gene. The DNA for the CDR3 is TGTGCCAGCAGCCCCGACAGGGGTGAACCCTACGAGCAGTACTTC. Protein product: CASSPDRGEPYEQYF.

The J gene is TRBJ2-7, the V gene TRBV9, with 11 positions matching TRBD2. After removal of 2 bases from V and 4 bases from J, the junction contained 5 bases not matched to a gene. This CDR3 is built from 15 residues. Germline CDR1 and CDR2: SGDLS and YYNGEE. The CDR3 region is CASSVETSGSYEQYF. CDR3 in DNA: TGTGCCAGCAGCGTCGAAACTAGCGGGAGTTACGAGCAGTACTTC.

The CDR3 nucleotides are TGTGCCAGCAACGCCGGGACAGCAAAGGGTGATGGCTACACCTTC. This gives the protein CASNAGTAKGDGYTF. The gene calls are TRBV7-9 and TRBJ1-2; 7 nucleotides agree with TRBD1. The trim removed 7 bases at V and 6 bases at J, leaving 14 bases unmatched. This CDR3 spans 15 amino acids. CDR1 SEHNR and CDR2 FQNEAQ come from the germline V gene (reference sequence).

This clone has a handful of counts. V gene TRBV2 combines with J gene TRBJ1-1; a weak D match, TRBD1 (5 bases). Per germline, CDR1 SNHLY and CDR2 FYNNEI. The CDR3 has 14 amino acids. V was pared by 10 bases and J by 5 bases, with 20 bases between. CDR3 residues: CATLRDVVGTEAFF. CDR3 DNA: TGTGCCACCCTGAGGGACGTCGTGGGAACTGAAGCTTTCTTT.

The rearrangement links TRBV7-6 to TRBJ2-4; 10 nucleotides agree with TRBD1. The J segment lost 0 bases and the V segment lost 1 base, leaving 12 bases of the junction unmatched. This CDR3 is 20 amino acids long. Germline CDR1 and CDR2: SGHVS and FNYEAQ. The CDR3: CASSLGSTRTGGGAKNIQYF. The CDR3 nucleotides read TGTGCCAGCAGCTTAGGCTCAACCCGGACAGGGGGGGGAGCCAAAAACATTCAGTACTTC. Supplemented by reference TRBV7-6 and TRBJ2-4, the full variable domain reads GAGVSQSPRYKVTKRGQDVALRCDPISGHVSLYWYRQALGQGPEFLTYFNYEAQQDKSGLPNDRFSAERPEGSISTLTIQRTEQRDSAMYRCASSLGSTRTGGGAKNIQYFGAGTRLSVL.

This clone occurred a few times. The rearrangement links TRBV10-3 to TRBJ2-5; 7 nucleotides align to TRBD1. Germline V gene data show CDR1 as ENHRY and CDR2 as SYGVKD. V shed 6 bases and J 5 bases; nucleotides not matched to a gene: 6. This CDR3 is built from 13 residues. The CDR3 region is CAIRGGAGETQYF. CDR3 DNA sequence: TGTGCCATCAGAGGGGGCGCTGGTGAGACCCAGTACTTC.

The chain uses TRBV10-2 and TRBJ2-7, with TRBD1 matching over 9 bases. This CDR3 has 13 amino acids. V lost 2 bases, J lost 4 bases, and 0 bases stayed unmatched. CDR1 WSHSY and CDR2 SAAADI come from the germline V gene. In DNA form, the CDR3 reads TGCGCCAGCAGTGAGGACAGGGGGTACGAGCAGTACTTC. Encoded protein: CASSEDRGYEQYF.

The J gene is TRBJ2-2, the V gene TRBV11-2; TRBD2 aligns across 9 bases. This CDR3 has 16 residues. Germline V gene sequence: CDR1 SGHAT, CDR2 FQNNGV. Unmatched junction bases numbered 4, after V lost 4 bases and J lost 1 base. The CDR3 DNA sequence: TGTGCCAGCAGCTCGCTAGCGGGGATGAACACCGGGGAGCTGTTTTTT. Its translation is CASSSLAGMNTGELFF.

The CDR3 DNA reads as TGTGCCAGCAGTCCCGGGACCGTCAAAGAGACCCAGTACTTC. It codes for CASSPGTVKETQYF. The chain links TRBV6-5 to TRBJ2-5; the D call may be TRBD1 or TRBD2 (5 bases each). V was cut by 5 bases and J by 3 bases, with 13 bases left in between. This CDR3 comprises 14 residues. The V gene's germline CDR1 is MNHEY and CDR2 SVGAGI.

As regards this clone: The identical CDR3 is also encoded by other nucleotide sequences in the sample. This chain uses TRBV7-9 with TRBJ2-7; D is unclear. Trimming removed 2 bases at V and 1 base at J, with 9 bases between. The CDR3 loop spans 14 amino acids. The germline V gene encodes CDR1 SEHNR and CDR2 FQNEAQ (reference sequence). The CDR3 loop is CASSLLPDSYEQYF. CDR3 DNA sequence: TGTGCCAGCAGCTTACTGCCAGATTCCTACGAGCAGTACTTC.

The rearrangement uses TRBV5-1 and TRBJ2-2; perhaps TRBD2 as D (6 bases). V shed 4 bases and J shed 5 bases, with 18 bases lying between them. The CDR3 is 16 amino acids. The germline V gene has CDR1 SGHRS and CDR2 YFSETQ. The CDR3 sequence: CASSVGLGRGTGELFF. Written as DNA, the CDR3 is TGCGCCAGCAGCGTGGGACTCGGACGAGGAACCGGGGAGCTGTTTTTT.

The chain joins TRBV19 to TRBJ1-1; 7 nucleotides align to TRBD1. Germline V gene data show CDR1 as LNHDA and CDR2 as SQIVND (reference sequence). This CDR3 comprises 14 residues. V lost 6 bases and J lost 4; bases outside the gene matches: 8. The CDR3 is CASSHDDRATEAFF. The CDR3, as DNA: TGTGCCAGTAGCCATGACGACAGGGCCACTGAAGCTTTCTTT.

As regards this clone: This specimen includes other DNA sequences encoding the same CDR3. This sequence joins TRBV9 and TRBJ2-1; the D is unclear. The V end was cut by 3 bases, the J end by 4 bases, with 5 bases between. This CDR3 comprises 12 residues. Germline CDR1 and CDR2: SGDLS and YYNGEE. CDR3 in amino acids: CASSALYNEQFF. The CDR3, as DNA: TGTGCCAGCAGCGCCCTTTACAATGAGCAGTTCTTC.

The chain employs TRBV11-2 and TRBJ2-1, with D maybe TRBD2 (5 bases). This CDR3 region has 14 residues. Trimming left V 2 bases short and J 5 bases short, with 10 bases between. Per germline, CDR1 SGHAT and CDR2 FQNNGV. This CDR3 is CASSLSSLNNEQFF. CDR3 sequence (DNA): TGTGCCAGCAGCTTATCTAGCCTCAACAATGAGCAGTTCTTC.

This clone occurred once. The chain recombines TRBV6-5 with TRBJ2-3; TRBD2 agrees at 7 bases. CDR1 and CDR2 (germline): MNHEY, SVGAGI. V lost 0 bases, J lost 0 bases, and 3 bases stayed unmatched. CDR3 length equals 16 residues. The CDR3 is CASSYSQRGSTDTQYF. The CDR3 DNA reads as TGTGCCAGCAGTTACTCGCAGCGGGGTAGCACAGATACGCAGTATTTT.

V is TRBV12-5 and J is TRBJ2-7; D remains unclear. Germline V gives CDR1 LGHNT, CDR2 FRNRAP. V was shortened by 5 bases and J by 7 bases, with 9 bases between the two germline ends. The CDR3 loop spans 11 amino acids. The CDR3 coding sequence is TGTGCTAGTGGTCCCAATGGTGAGCAGTACTTC. It is translated as CASGPNGEQYF.

The chain recombines TRBV10-1 with TRBJ1-1; D remains ambiguous. Germline V gene sequence: CDR1 WNHNN, CDR2 SYGVQD (reference sequence). The CDR3 contains 13 residues. Trimming took 2 bases from V and 4 from J, leaving 8 bases between them. CDR3 in DNA: TGCGCCAGCAGTGAGGCGTGGGGCACTGAAGCTTTCTTT. Amino acid sequence: CASSEAWGTEAFF.

The chain carries TRBV7-2 and TRBJ2-5; D ambiguous. Germline CDR1 and CDR2: SGHTA and FQGNSA. The V and J ends lost 5 bases and 3 bases respectively, with 10 bases between them. CDR3 size: 13 residues. CDR3 in amino acids: CASSPQHKETQYF. The CDR3 DNA follows: TGTGCCAGCAGCCCTCAACACAAAGAGACCCAGTACTTC.

The J gene is TRBJ2-5, the V gene TRBV7-9, with 9 bases aligning to TRBD2. The J call is uncertain, as TRBJ2-7 better fits the DNA end. CDR3 size: 13 residues. From germline, CDR1 is SEHNR and CDR2 FQNEAQ (reference sequence). CDR3 sequence: CASSLTSGYEQYF. The CDR3 DNA sequence: TGTGCCAGCAGCTTGACTAGCGGCTACGAGCAGTACTTC.

V and J are TRBV19 and TRBJ2-7; 8 bases are a match to TRBD2. V shed 4 bases and J 6 bases; nucleotides not matched to a gene: 11. Germline-derived CDR1 and CDR2 are LNHDA and SQIVND (reference sequence). The CDR3 length is 15 residues. The CDR3 bases are TGTGCCAGTAGTAGCCGGACTAGCCTAGCAGGCGAGCAGTACTTC. This codes for CASSSRTSLAGEQYF.

V is TRBV5-6 and J is TRBJ1-1; possible D gene TRBD1, 5 bases. CDR3 length equals 13 residues. Germline loops: CDR1 SGHDT, CDR2 YYEEEE. Trimming cost V 3 bases and J 4 bases, with 10 bases left between them. The CDR3 nucleotides read TGTGCCAGCAGCTCCGGAAGGGGCACTGAAGCTTTCTTT. This encodes CASSSGRGTEAFF.

The chain is built from TRBV10-1 and TRBJ1-3, with D perhaps matching TRBD1 (6 bases). In germline, CDR1 is WNHNN, CDR2 SYGVQD (reference sequence). Trimming cost V 7 bases and J 0 bases, with 13 bases left between them. The CDR3 is 15 amino acids. The DNA for the CDR3 is TGCGCCAGCACTCCGGACAGCCTCTCTGGAAACACCATATATTTT. The encoded protein is CASTPDSLSGNTIYF.

CDR3 DNA sequence: TGTGCCAGCCCCGGGACTAGCGGGAAAAATGAGCAGTTCTTC. Amino acids: CASPGTSGKNEQFF. V and J are TRBV6-1 and TRBJ2-1, with 13 bases fitting TRBD2. The CDR3 spans 14 residues. Unmatched junction bases numbered 5, after V lost 8 bases and J lost 7 bases. Germline CDR1 reads MNHNS; CDR2 reads SASEGT.